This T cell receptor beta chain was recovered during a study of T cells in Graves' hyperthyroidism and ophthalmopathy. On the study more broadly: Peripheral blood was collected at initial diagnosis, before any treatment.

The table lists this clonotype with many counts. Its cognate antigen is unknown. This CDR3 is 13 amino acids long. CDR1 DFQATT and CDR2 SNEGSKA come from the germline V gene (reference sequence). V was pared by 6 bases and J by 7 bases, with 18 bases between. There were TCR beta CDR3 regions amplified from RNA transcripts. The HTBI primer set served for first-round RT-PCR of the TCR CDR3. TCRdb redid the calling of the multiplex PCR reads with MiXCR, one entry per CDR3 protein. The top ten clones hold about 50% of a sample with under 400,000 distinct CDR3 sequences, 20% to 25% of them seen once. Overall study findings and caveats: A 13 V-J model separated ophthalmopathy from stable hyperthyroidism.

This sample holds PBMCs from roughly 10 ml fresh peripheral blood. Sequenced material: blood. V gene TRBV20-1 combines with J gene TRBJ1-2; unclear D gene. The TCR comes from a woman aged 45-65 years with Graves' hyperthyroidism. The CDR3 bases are TGCAGTGCCCCGACGTGGGGTAAAGGTGGCTACACCTTC. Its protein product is CSAPTWGKGGYTF.